The sample holds many counts of the clone carrying this T cell receptor (beta chain). This CDR3 contains 14 residues. CDR1 and CDR2 from the germline V gene are SGHTA and FQGNSA. Between the trimmed V and J ends, which lost 1 base and 4 bases, there was a span of 10 bases. RNA transcripts were the source from which TCR beta CDR3 regions were amplified. RT-PCR was first run with HTBI primers, then multiplex PCR in a second round. TCRdb reprocessed the multiplex PCR reads via MiXCR and lists one record per CDR3 protein. The table has 360,000 or so distinct CDR3 sequences, about 17% seen once. This specimen comes from a study of Graves' ophthalmopathy and Graves' hyperthyroidism.

The TCR comes from a woman aged 18 to 35 with Graves' ophthalmopathy. The specimen sequenced was peripheral blood. The V gene is TRBV7-2, the J gene TRBJ2-5; D is unresolved. This CDR3 is CASSLEGRSETQYF. The CDR3 nucleotides read TGTGCCAGCAGCTTAGAGGGCAGGTCAGAGACCCAGTACTTC.